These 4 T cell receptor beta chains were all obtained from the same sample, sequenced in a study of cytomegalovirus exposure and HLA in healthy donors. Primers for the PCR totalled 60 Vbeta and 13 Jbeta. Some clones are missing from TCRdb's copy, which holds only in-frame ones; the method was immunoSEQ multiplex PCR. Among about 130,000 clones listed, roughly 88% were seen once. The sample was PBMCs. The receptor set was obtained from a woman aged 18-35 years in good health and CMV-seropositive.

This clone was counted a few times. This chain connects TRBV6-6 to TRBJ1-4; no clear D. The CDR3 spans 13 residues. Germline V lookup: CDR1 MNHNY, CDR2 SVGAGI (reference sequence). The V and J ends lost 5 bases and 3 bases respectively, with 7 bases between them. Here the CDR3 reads CASSVGANEKLFF. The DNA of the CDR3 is TGTGCCAGCAGTGTCGGGGCTAATGAAAAACTGTTTTTT.

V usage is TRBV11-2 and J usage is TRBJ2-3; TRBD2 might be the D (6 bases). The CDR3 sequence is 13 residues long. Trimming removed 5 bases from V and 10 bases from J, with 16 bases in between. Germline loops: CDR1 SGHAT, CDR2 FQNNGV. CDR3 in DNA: TGTGCCAGCAGCATAACTAGCTTTCTTGCGCAGTATTTT. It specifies CASSITSFLAQYF.

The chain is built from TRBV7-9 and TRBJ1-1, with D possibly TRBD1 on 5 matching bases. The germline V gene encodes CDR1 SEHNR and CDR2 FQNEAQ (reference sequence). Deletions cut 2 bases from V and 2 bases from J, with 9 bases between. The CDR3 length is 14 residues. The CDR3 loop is CASSLIGVNTEAFF. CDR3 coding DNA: TGTGCCAGCAGCTTAATAGGGGTCAACACTGAAGCTTTCTTT.

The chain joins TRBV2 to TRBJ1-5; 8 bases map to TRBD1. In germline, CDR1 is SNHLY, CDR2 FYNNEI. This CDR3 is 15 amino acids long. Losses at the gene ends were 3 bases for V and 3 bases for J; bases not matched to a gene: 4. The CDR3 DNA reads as TGTGCCAGCAGTGATGGGACAGGCTACAATCAGCCCCAGCATTTT. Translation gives CASSDGTGYNQPQHF.